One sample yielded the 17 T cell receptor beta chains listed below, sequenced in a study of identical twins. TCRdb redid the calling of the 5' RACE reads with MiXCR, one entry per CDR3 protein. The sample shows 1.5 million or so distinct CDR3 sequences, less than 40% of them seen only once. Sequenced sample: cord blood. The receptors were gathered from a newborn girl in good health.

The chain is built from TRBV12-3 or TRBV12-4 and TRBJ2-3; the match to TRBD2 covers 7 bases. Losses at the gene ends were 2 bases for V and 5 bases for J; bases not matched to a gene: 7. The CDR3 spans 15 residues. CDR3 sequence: CASSLMWGGEDTQYF. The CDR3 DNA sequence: TGTGCCAGCAGTTTAATGTGGGGGGGTGAAGATACGCAGTATTTT.

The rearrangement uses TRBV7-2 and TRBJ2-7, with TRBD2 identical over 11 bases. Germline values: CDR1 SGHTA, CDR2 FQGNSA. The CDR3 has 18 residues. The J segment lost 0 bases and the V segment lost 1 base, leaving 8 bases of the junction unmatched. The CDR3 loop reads CASSLEASGRFSSYEQYF. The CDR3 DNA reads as TGTGCCAGCAGCTTAGAGGCTAGCGGGAGGTTTAGCTCCTACGAGCAGTACTTC.

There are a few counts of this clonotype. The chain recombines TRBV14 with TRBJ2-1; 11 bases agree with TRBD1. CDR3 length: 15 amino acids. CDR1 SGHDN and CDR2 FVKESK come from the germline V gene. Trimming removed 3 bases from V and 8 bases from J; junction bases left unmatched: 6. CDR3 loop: CASSQWGQGDDEQFF. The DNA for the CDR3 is TGTGCCAGCAGCCAGTGGGGACAGGGGGATGATGAGCAGTTCTTC.

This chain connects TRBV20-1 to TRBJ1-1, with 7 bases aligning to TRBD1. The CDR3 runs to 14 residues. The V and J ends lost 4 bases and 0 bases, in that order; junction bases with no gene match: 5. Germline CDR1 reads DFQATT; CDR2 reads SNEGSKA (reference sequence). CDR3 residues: CSAIPGQMNTEAFF. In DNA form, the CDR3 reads TGCAGTGCTATCCCGGGACAGATGAACACTGAAGCTTTCTTT.

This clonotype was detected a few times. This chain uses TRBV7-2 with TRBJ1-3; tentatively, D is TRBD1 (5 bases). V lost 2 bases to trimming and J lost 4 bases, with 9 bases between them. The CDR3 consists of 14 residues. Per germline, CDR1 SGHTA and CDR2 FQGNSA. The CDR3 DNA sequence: TGTGCCAGCAGCTTAAGGGCAGGGGGAAACACCATATATTTT. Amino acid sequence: CASSLRAGGNTIYF.

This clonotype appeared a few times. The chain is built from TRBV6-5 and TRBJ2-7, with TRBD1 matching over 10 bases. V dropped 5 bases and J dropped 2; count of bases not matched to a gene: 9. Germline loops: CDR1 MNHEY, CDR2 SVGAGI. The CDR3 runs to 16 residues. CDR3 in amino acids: CASSRFPGQGTYEQYF. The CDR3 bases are TGTGCCAGCAGTCGTTTCCCGGGACAGGGGACCTACGAGCAGTACTTC.

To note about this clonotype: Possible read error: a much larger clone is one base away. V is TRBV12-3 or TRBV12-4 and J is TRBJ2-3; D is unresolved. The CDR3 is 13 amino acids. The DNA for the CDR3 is TGTGCCAGCAGTTTAGTGGAGCCAGATACGGAGTATTTT. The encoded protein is CASSLVEPDTEYF.

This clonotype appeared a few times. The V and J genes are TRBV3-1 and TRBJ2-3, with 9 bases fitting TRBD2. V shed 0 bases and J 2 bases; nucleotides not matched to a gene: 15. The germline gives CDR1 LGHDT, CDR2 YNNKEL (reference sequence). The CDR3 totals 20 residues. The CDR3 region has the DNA TGTGCCAGCAGCCAAGAGGGCCTCGCAACTAGCGGGTGGACCACAGATACGCAGTATTTT. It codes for CASSQEGLATSGWTTDTQYF.

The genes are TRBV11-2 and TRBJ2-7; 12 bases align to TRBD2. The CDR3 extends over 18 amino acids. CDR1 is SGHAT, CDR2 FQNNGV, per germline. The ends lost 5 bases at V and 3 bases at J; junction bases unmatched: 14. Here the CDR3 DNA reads TGTGCCAGCAGCCCCTACCTATCTAGCGGGGGGGATCTCTACGAGCAGTACTTC. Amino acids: CASSPYLSSGGDLYEQYF. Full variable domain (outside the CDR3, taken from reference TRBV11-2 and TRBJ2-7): EAGVAQSPRYKIIEKRQSVAFWCNPISGHATLYWYQQILGQGPKLLIQFQNNGVVDDSQLPKDRFSAERLKGVDSTLKIQPAKLEDSAVYLCASSPYLSSGGDLYEQYFGPGTRLTVT.

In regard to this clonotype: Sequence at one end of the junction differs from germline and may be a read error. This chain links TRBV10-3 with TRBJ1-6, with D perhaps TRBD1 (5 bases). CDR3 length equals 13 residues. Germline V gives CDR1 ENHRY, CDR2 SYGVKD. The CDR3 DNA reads TGTGCCCTCAGAGGGACTCTTAATTCACCCCTCCACTTT. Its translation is CALRGTLNSPLHF.

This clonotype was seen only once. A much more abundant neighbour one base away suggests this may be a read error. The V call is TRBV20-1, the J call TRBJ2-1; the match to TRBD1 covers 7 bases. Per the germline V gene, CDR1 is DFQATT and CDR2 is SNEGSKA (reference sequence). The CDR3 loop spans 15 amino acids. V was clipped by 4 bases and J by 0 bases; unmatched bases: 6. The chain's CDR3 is CSATPTGRSYNEQFF. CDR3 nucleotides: TGCAGTGCTACCCCGACAGGGCGCTCCTACAATGAGCAGTTCTTC.

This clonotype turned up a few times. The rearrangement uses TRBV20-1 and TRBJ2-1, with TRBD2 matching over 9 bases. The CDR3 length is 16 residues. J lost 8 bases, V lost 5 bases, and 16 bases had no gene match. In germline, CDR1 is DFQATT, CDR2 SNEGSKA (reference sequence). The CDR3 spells CSAHPIVAGVKDEQFF. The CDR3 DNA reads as TGCAGTGCTCACCCGATAGTAGCGGGAGTCAAGGATGAGCAGTTCTTC.

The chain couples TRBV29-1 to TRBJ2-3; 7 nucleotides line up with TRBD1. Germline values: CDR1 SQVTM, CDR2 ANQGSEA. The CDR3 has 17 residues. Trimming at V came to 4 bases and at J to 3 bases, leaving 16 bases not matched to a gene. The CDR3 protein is CSVGEGGRSWTTDTQYF. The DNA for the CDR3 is TGCAGCGTTGGGGAAGGGGGCCGATCATGGACGACAGATACGCAGTATTTT.

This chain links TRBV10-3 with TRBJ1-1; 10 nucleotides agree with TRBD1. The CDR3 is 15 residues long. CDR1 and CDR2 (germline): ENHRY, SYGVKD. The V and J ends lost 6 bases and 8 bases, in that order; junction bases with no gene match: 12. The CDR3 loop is CAISRTGGEVVEAFF. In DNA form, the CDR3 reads TGTGCCATCAGCCGGACAGGGGGAGAGGTGGTGGAAGCTTTCTTT.

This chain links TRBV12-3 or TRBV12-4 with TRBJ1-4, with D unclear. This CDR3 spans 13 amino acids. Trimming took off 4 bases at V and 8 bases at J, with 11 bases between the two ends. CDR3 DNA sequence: TGTGCCAGCAGTTCTTCCTCTGGGGAAAAACTGTTTTTT. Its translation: CASSSSSGEKLFF.

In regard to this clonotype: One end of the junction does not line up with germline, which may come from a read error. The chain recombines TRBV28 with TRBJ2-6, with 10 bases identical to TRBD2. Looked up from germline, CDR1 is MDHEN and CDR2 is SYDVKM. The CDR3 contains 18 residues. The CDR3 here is CASSFAASGSSGADVLTF. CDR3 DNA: TGTGCCAGCAGTTTTGCGGCTAGCGGGAGCTCTGGGGCCGACGTCCTGACTTTC.

In nucleotides, the CDR3 is TGTGCCAGCAGCGTAGTAGCGGGGGGGCAACTCCCGTACAATGAGCAGTTCTTC. This translates into CASSVVAGGQLPYNEQFF. The chain joins TRBV9 to TRBJ2-1, with TRBD2 matching 11 bases. There are 18 residues in the CDR3. With V trimmed by 0 bases and J by 4 bases, 9 bases remained unmatched. CDR1 SGDLS and CDR2 YYNGEE come from the germline V gene.